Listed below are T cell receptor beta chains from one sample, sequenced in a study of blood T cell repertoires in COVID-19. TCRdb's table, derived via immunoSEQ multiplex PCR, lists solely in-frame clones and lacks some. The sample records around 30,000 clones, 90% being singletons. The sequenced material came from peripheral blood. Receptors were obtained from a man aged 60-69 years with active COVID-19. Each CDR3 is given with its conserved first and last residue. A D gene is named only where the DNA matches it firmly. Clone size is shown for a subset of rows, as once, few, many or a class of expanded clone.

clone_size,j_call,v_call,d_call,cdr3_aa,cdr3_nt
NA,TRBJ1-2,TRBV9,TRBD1,CASRGQGANPNYGYTF,TGTGCCAGCCGGGGACAGGGGGCCAACCCTAACTATGGCTACACCTTC
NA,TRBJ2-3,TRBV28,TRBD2,CASSFLAGGNTDTQYF,TGTGCCAGCAGTTTCCTAGCGGGGGGCAACACAGATACGCAGTATTTT
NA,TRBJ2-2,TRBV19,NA,CASSIGTGTSGAGELFF,TGTGCCAGTAGTATAGGGACAGGCACCTCGGGAGCCGGGGAGCTGTTTTTT
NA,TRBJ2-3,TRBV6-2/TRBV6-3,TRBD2,CASSSTRRGGSADTQYF,TGTGCCAGCAGTTCTACTAGGCGGGGGGGATCAGCAGATACGCAGTATTTT
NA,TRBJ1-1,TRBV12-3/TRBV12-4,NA,CASSWRAEAFF,TGTGCCAGCAGCTGGAGGGCTGAAGCTTTCTTT
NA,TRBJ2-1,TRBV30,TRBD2,CAWSGGGALEQFF,TGTGCCTGGAGCGGCGGGGGGGCCTTGGAGCAGTTCTTC
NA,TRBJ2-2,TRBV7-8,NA,CASSPRASGELFF,TGTGCCAGCAGCCCGAGGGCATCCGGGGAGCTGTTTTTT
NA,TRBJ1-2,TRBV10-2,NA,CASSEGGEDYGYTF,TGCGCCAGCAGTGAGGGGGGCGAGGACTATGGCTACACCTTC
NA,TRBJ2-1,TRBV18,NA,CASSPPSRPSNEQFF,TGTGCCAGCTCACCACCGTCCAGGCCCTCCAATGAGCAGTTCTTC
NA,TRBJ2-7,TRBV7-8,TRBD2,CASSLAGGYSYEQYF,TGTGCCAGCAGCTTAGCGGGGGGGTACAGCTACGAGCAGTACTTC
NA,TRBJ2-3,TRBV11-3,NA,CASSSPWRARTDTQYF,TGTGCCAGCAGCTCCCCATGGCGGGCGCGAACAGATACGCAGTATTTT
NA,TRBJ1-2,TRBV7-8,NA,CASSLARRQGYGYTF,TGTGCCAGCAGCTTAGCGAGGCGTCAGGGATATGGCTACACCTTC
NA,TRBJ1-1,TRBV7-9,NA,CASSLASGGSTEAFF,TGTGCCAGCAGCTTAGCGTCGGGGGGAAGCACTGAAGCTTTCTTT
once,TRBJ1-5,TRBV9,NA,CASSVGGSSNQPQHF,TGTGCCAGCAGCGTAGGGGGCAGTAGCAATCAGCCCCAGCATTTT
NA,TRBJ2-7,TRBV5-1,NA,CASSLRQSYEQYF,TGCGCCAGCAGCTTGAGACAGTCCTACGAGCAGTACTTC
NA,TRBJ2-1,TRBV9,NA,CASSGRGNEQFF,TGTGCCAGCAGCGGCCGGGGGAATGAGCAGTTCTTC
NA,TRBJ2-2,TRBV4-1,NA,CASSQDRPGVSGTGELFF,TGCGCCAGCAGCCAAGATCGACCGGGGGTTTCAGGAACCGGGGAGCTGTTTTTT
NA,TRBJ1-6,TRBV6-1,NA,CASSEIIGGLRNSPLHF,TGTGCCAGCAGTGAGATAATAGGAGGCCTTCGGAATTCACCCCTCCACTTT
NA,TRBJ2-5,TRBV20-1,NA,CSASGGTEETQYF,TGCAGTGCTAGTGGGGGCACCGAAGAGACCCAGTACTTC
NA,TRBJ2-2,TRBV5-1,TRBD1,CASSLAGTGGNRELFF,TGCGCCAGCAGCTTGGCTGGGACAGGGGGTAACAGGGAGCTGTTTTTT
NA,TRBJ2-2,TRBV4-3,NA,CASSPGGGRNTGELFF,TGCGCCAGCAGCCCCGGAGGAGGGCGGAACACCGGGGAGCTGTTTTTT
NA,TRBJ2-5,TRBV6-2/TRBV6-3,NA,CASRPHVAGGETQYF,TGTGCCAGCAGGCCTCACGTAGCCGGAGGGGAGACCCAGTACTTC
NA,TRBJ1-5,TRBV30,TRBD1,CAWRQGDNQPQHF,TGTGCCTGGAGACAGGGGGATAATCAGCCCCAGCATTTT
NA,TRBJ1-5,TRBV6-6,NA,CASSPHRDTNQPQHF,TGTGCCAGCAGTCCCCACCGGGACACCAATCAGCCCCAGCATTTT
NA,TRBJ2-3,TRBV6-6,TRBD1,CASSYSGQGTDTQYF,TGTGCCAGCAGTTACTCAGGACAGGGCACAGATACGCAGTATTTT
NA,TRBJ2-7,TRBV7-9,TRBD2,CASSLGRGTTYEQYF,TGTGCCAGCAGCTTAGGGCGGGGGACTACTTACGAGCAGTACTTC
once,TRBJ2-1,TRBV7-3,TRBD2,CASSFAERGYEQFF,TGTGCCAGCAGCTTTGCAGAGCGGGGGTATGAGCAGTTCTTC
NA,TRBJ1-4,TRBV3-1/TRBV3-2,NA,CASSHSYEKLFF,TGTGCCAGCAGCCATAGTTACGAAAAACTGTTTTTT
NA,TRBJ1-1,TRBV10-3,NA,CAISEVRGSSNTEAFF,TGTGCCATCAGCGAGGTCCGGGGATCGTCAAACACTGAAGCTTTCTTT
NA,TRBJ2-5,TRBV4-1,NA,CASSQDRGGGVQETQYF,TGCGCCAGCAGCCAAGATAGGGGAGGAGGGGTTCAAGAGACCCAGTACTTC
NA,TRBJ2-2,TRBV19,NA,CASGSTGNTGELFF,TGTGCCAGTGGCTCGACAGGGAACACCGGGGAGCTGTTTTTT
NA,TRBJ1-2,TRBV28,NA,CASSLSYPGSWDGTF,TGTGCCAGCAGTTTATCATACCCGGGATCCTGGGATGGCACCTTC
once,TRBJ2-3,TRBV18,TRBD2,CASSPAGGAIPDTQYF,TGTGCCAGCTCACCAGCCGGGGGGGCGATCCCAGATACGCAGTATTTT
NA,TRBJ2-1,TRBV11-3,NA,CASSANRGDEQFF,TGTGCCAGCAGCGCCAACCGGGGTGATGAGCAGTTCTTC
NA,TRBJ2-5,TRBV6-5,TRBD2,CASTYGGGGAETQYF,TGTGCCAGCACCTACGGTGGCGGGGGGGCGGAGACCCAGTACTTC
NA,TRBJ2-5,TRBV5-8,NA,CASSLGGVGETQYF,TGTGCCAGCAGCTTGGGCGGCGTTGGGGAGACCCAGTACTTC
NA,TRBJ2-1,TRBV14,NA,CASSQTTYNEQFF,TGTGCCAGCAGCCAAACGACTTACAATGAGCAGTTCTTC
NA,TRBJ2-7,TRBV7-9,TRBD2,CASSLDRLAGAYEQYF,TGTGCCAGCAGCTTAGATCGTCTAGCGGGGGCCTACGAGCAGTACTTC
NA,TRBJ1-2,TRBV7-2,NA,CASSLIGQKLYGYTF,TGTGCCAGCAGCTTAATTGGGCAGAAACTCTATGGCTACACCTTC
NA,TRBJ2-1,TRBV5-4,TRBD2,CASSRTSGGANEQFF,TGTGCCAGCAGCCGGACTAGCGGGGGGGCCAATGAGCAGTTCTTC
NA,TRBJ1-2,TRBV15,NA,CATSRPGMGLGYGYTF,TGTGCCACCAGCCGCCCCGGAATGGGGCTCGGGTATGGCTACACCTTC
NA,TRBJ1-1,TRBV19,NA,CASSIDTGYEAFF,TGTGCCAGTAGTATAGATACAGGGTATGAAGCTTTCTTT
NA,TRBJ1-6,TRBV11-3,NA,CASSLVYNSPLHF,TGTGCCAGCAGCTTAGTATATAATTCACCCCTCCACTTT
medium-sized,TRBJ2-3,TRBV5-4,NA,CASSLGPGGADTQYF,TGTGCCAGCAGCTTGGGCCCCGGTGGAGCTGATACGCAGTATTTT
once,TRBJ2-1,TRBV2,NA,CANSFRGSYNEQFF,TGTGCCAATTCTTTCAGGGGTTCCTACAATGAGCAGTTCTTC
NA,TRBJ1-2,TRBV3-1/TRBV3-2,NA,CASSPPNGKVDYTF,TGTGCCAGCAGCCCCCCAAACGGGAAGGTGGACTACACCTTC
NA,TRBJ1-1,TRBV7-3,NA,CASSPGGPNTEVFF,TGTGCCAGCAGCCCGGGGGGCCCGAACACTGAAGTTTTCTTT